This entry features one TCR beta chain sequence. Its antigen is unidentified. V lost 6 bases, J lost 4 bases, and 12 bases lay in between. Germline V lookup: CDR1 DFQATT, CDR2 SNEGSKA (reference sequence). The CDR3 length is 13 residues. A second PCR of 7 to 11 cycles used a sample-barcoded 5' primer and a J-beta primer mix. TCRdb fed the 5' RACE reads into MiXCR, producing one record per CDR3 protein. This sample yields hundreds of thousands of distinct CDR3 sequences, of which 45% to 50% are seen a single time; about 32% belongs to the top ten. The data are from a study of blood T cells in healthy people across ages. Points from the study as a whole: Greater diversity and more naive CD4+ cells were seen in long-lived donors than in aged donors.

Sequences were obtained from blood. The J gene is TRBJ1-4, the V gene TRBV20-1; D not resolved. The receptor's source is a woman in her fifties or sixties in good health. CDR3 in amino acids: CSAERPSNEKLFF. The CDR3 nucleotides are TGCAGTGCGGAGCGGCCCAGTAATGAAAAACTGTTTTTT.